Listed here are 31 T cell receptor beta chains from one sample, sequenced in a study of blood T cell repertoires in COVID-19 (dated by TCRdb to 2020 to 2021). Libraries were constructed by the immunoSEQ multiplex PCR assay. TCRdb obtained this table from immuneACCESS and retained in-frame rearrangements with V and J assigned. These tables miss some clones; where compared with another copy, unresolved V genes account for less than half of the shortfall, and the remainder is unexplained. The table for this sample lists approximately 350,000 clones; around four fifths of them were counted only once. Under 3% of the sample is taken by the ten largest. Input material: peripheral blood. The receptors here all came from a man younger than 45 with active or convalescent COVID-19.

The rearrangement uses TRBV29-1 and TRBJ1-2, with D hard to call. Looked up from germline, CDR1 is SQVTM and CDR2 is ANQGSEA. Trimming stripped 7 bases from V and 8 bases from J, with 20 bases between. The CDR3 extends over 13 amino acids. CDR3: CSDTPSGSLGYTF. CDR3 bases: TGCAGCGACACCCCCTCGGGGAGCCTAGGCTACACCTTC.

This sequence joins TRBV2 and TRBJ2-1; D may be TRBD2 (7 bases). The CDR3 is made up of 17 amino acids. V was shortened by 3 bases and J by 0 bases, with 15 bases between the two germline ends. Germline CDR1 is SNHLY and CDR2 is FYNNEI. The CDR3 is CASSDWGRGSSYNEQFF. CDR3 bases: TGTGCCAGCAGTGATTGGGGGCGGGGGAGCTCCTACAATGAGCAGTTCTTC.

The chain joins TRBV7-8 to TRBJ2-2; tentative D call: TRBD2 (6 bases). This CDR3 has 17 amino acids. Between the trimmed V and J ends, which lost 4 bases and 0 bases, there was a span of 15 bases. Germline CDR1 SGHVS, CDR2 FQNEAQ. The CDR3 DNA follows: TGTGCCAGCAGCTCATCCGCGGGGCACCCGAACACCGGGGAGCTGTTTTTT. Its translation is CASSSSAGHPNTGELFF.

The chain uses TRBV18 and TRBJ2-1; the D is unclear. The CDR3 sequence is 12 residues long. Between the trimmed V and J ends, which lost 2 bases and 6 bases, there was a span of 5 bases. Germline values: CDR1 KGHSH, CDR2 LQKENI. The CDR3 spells CASSPTLNEQFF. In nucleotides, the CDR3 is TGTGCCAGCTCACCAACTCTCAATGAGCAGTTCTTC.

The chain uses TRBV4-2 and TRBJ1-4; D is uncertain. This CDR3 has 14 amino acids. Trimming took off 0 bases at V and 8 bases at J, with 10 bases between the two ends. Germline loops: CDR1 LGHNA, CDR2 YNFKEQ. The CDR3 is CASSQDQSGEKLFF. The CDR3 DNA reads TGTGCCAGCAGCCAAGATCAAAGCGGGGAAAAACTGTTTTTT.

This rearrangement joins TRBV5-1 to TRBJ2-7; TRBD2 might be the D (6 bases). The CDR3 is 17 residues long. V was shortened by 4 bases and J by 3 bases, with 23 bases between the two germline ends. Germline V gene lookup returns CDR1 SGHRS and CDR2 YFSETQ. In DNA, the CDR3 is TGCGCCAGCAGCGGGATCACTAGCCTACGTCCATACTACGAGCAGTACTTC. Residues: CASSGITSLRPYYEQYF.

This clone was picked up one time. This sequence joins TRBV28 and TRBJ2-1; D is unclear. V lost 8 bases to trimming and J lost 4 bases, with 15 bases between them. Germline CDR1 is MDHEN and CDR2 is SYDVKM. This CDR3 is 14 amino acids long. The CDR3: CASRGLDYYNEQFF. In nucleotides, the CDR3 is TGTGCCAGCCGTGGCCTAGATTATTACAATGAGCAGTTCTTC.

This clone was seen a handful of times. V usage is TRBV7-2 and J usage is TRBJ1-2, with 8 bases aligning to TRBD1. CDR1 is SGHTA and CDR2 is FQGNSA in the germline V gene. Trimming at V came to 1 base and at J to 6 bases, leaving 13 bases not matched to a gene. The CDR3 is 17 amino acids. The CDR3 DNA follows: TGTGCCAGCAGCTTAGTACCAGGGGGCACATCAACGAATGGCTACACCTTC. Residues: CASSLVPGGTSTNGYTF.

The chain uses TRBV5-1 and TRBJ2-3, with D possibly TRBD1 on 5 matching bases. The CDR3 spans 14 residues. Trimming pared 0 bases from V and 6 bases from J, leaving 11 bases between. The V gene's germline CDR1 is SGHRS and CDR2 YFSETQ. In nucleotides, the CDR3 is TGCGCCAGCAGCTTGGAGCAGGGTGGGGATACGCAGTATTTT. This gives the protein CASSLEQGGDTQYF. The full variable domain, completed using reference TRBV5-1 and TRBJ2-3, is KAGVTQTPRYLIKTRGQQVTLSCSPISGHRSVSWYQQTPGQGLQFLFEYFSETQRNKGNFPGRFSGRQFSNSRSEMNVSTLELGDSALYLCASSLEQGGDTQYFGPGTRLTVL.

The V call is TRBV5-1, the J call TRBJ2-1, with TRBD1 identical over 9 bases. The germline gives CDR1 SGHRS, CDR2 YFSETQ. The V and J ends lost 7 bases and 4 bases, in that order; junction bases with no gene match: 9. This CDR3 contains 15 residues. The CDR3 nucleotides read TGCGCCAGCTCACTCGGACAGGGGACTTACAATGAGCAGTTCTTC. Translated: CASSLGQGTYNEQFF.

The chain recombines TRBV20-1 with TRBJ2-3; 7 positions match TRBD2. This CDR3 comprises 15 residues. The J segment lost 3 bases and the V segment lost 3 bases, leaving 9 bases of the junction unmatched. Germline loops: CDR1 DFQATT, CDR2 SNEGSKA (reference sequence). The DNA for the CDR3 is TGCAGTGCTAGTGGGCGGCTGGGGGGGACAGATACGCAGTATTTT. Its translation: CSASGRLGGTDTQYF.

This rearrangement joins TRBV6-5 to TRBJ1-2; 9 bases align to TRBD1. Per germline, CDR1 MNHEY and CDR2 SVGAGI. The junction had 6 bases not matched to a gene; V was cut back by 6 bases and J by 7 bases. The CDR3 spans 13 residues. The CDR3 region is CASSKQGARGYTF. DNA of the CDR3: TGTGCCAGCAGCAAACAGGGGGCCCGTGGCTACACCTTC.

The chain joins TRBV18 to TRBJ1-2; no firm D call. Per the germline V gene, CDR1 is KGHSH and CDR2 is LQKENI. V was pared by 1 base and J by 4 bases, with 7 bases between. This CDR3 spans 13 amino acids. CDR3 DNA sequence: TGTGCCAGCTCACCACGGACTGGCTATGGCTACACCTTC. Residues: CASSPRTGYGYTF.

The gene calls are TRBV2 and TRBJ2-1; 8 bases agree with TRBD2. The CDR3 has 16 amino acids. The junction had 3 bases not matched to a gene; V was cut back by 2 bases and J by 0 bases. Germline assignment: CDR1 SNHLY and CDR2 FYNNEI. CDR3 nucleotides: TGTGCCAGCAGTGAACTAGCGGGCGGCTCCTACAATGAGCAGTTCTTC. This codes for CASSELAGGSYNEQFF.

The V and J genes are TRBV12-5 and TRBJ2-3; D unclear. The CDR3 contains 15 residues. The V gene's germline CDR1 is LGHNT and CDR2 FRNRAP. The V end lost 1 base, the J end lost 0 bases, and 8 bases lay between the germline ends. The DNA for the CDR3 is TGTGCTAGTGGTTTGGGACTCTCCAGCACAGATACGCAGTATTTT. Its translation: CASGLGLSSTDTQYF.

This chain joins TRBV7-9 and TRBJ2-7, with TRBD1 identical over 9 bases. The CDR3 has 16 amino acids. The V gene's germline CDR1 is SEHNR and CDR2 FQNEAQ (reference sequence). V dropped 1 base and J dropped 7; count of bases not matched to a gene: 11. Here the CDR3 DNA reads TGTGCCAGCAGCTTAGGATGGGACAGGGACACGGGGGAGCAGTACTTC. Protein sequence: CASSLGWDRDTGEQYF.

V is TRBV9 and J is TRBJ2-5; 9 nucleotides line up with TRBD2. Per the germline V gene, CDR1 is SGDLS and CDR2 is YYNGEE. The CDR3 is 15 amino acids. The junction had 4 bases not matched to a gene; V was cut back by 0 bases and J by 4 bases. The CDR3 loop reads CASSVEAGGRETQYF. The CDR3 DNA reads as TGTGCCAGCAGCGTAGAAGCGGGGGGAAGAGAGACCCAGTACTTC.

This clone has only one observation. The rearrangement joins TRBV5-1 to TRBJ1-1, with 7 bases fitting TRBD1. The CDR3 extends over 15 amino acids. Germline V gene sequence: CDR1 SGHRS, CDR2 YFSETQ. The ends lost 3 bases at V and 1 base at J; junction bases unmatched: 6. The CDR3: CASSSERGRNTEAFF. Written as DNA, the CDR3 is TGCGCCAGCAGCTCCGAAAGGGGGCGGAACACTGAAGCTTTCTTT.

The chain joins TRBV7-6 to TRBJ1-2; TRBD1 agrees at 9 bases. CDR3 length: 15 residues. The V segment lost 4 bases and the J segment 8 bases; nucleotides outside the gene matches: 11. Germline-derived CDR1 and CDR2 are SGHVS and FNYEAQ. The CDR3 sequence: CASSSSGQGIGGYTF. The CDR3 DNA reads TGTGCCAGCAGCTCCAGTGGACAGGGGATAGGCGGCTACACCTTC.

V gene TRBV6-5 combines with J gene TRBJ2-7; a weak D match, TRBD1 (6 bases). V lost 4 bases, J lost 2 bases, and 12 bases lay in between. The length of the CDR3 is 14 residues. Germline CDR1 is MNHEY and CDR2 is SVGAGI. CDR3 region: CASSSGVLAYEQYF. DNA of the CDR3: TGTGCCAGCAGTTCAGGGGTCCTGGCCTACGAGCAGTACTTC.

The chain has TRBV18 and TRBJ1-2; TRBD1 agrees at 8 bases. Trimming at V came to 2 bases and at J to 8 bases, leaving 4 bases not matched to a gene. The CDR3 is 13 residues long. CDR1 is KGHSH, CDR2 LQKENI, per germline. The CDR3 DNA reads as TGTGCCAGCTCACCAGGCCGACAGGGGGGCTACACCTTC. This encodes CASSPGRQGGYTF.

As DNA, the CDR3 is TGCGCCAGCAGCCAAGGATCAAGGCCCACGAGGGAGACCCAGTACTTC. Its protein is CASSQGSRPTRETQYF. This chain uses TRBV4-3 with TRBJ2-5; unclear D gene. V was trimmed by 1 base and J by 5 bases, leaving 17 bases between them. The germline CDR1 and CDR2 sequences are LGHNA and YSLEER. There are 16 residues in the CDR3.

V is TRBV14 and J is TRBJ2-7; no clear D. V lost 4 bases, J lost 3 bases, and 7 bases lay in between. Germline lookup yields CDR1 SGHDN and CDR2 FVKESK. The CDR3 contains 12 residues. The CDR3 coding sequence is TGTGCCAGCAGCCGGTCCGGCTACGAGCAGTACTTC. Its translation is CASSRSGYEQYF. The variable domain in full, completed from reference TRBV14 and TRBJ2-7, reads EAGVTQFPSHSVIEKGQTVTLRCDPISGHDNLYWYRRVMGKEIKFLLHFVKESKQDESGMPNNRFLAERTGGTYSTLKVQPAELEDSGVYFCASSRSGYEQYFGPGTRLTVT.

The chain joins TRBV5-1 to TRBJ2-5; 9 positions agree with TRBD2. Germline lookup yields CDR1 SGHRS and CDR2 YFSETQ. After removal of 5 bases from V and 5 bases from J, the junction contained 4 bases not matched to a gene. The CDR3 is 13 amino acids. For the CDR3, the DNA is TGCGCCAGCAGAGGAGCGGGAGGCGAGACCCAGTACTTC. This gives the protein CASRGAGGETQYF.

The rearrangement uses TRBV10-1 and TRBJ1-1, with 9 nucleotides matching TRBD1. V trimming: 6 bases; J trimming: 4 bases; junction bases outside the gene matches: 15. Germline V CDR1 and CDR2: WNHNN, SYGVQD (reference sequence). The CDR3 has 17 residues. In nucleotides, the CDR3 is TGCGCCAGCAGCGAAGACCGGGACAGGGAACGGGTCACTGAAGCTTTCTTT. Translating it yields CASSEDRDRERVTEAFF.

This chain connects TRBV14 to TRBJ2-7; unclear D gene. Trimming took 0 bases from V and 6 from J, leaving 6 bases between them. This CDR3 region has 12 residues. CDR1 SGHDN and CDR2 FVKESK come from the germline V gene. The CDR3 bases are TGTGCCAGCAGCCAAGATCGGAGCGAGCAGTACTTC. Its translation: CASSQDRSEQYF.

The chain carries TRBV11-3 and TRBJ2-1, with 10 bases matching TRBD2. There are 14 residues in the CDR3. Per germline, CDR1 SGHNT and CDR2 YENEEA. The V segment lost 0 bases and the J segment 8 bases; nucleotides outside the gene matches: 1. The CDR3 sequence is CASSLEGTSDEQFF. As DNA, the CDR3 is TGTGCCAGCAGCTTAGAAGGGACTAGCGATGAGCAGTTCTTC.

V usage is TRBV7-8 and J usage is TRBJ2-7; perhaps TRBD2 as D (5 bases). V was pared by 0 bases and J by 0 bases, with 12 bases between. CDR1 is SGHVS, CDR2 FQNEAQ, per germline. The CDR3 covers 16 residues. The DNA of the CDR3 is TGTGCCAGCAGCTTAGCAGGAATGGGGAGCTCCTACGAGCAGTACTTC. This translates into CASSLAGMGSSYEQYF.

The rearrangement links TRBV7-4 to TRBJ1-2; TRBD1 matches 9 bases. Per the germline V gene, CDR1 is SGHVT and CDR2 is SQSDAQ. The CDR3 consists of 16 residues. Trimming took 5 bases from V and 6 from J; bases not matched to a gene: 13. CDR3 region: CASSHRGRDHWDGYTF. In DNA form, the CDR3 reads TGTGCCAGCAGCCACAGGGGGCGCGATCATTGGGATGGCTACACCTTC.

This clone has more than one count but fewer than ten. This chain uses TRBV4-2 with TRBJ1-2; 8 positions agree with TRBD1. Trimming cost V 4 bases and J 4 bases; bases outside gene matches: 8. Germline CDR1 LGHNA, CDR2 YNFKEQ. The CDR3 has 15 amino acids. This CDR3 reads CASSLGKDRVYGYTF. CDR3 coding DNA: TGTGCCAGCAGCCTCGGAAAGGACAGGGTCTATGGCTACACCTTC.

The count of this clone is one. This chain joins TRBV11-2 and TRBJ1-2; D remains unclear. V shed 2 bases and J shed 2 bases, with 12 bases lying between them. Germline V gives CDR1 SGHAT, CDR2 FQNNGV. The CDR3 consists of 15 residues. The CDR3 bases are TGTGCCAGCAGCTTATCCCAGTCAGGCAACTATGGCTACACCTTC. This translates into CASSLSQSGNYGYTF.